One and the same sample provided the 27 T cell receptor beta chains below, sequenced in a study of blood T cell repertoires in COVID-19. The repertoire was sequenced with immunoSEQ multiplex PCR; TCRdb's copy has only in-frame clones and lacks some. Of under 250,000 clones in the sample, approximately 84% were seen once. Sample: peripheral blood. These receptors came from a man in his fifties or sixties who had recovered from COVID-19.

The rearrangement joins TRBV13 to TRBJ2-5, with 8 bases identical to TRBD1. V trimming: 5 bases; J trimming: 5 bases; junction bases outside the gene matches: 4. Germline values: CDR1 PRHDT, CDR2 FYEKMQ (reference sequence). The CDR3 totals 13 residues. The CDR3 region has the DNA TGTGCCAGCAGCCCAGGGGGCCTGGAGACCCAGTACTTC. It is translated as CASSPGGLETQYF.

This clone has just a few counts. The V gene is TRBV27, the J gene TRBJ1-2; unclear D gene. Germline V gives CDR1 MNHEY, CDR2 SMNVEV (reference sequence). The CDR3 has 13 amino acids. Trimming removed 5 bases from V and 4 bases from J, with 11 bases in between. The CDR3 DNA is TGTGCCAGCAGTGGCGCAGGTCCCTATGGCTACACCTTC. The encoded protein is CASSGAGPYGYTF.

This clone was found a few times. CDR3 sequence (DNA): TGTGCCAGCAGCTTAGCACCGCCAGGAATGAACACTGAAGCTTTCTTT. Amino acids: CASSLAPPGMNTEAFF. The V and J genes are TRBV7-2 and TRBJ1-1; unclear D gene. Germline CDR1 reads SGHTA; CDR2 reads FQGNSA. The CDR3 loop spans 16 amino acids. V was pared by 0 bases and J by 0 bases, with 11 bases between.

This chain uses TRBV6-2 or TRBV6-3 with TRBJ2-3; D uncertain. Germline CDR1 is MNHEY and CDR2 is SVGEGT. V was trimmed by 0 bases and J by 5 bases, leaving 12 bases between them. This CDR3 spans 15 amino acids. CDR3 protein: CASSYSQLPGDTQYF. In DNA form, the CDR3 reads TGTGCCAGCAGTTACTCGCAGCTCCCGGGAGATACGCAGTATTTT.

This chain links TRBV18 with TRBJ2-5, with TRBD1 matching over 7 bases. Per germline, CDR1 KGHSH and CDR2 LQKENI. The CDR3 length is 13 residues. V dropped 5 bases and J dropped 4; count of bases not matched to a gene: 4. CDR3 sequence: CASSTGVGETQYF. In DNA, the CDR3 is TGTGCCAGCTCAACAGGGGTGGGAGAGACCCAGTACTTC.

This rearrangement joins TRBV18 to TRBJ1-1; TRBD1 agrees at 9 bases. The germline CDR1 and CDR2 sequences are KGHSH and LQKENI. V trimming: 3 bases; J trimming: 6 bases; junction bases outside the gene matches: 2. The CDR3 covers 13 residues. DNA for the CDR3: TGTGCCAGCTCACCGGACAGGGGCCCTGAAGCTTTCTTT. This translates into CASSPDRGPEAFF.

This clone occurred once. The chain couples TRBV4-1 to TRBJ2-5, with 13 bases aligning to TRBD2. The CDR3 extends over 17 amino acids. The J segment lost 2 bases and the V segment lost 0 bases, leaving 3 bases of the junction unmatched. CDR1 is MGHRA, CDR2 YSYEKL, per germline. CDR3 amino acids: CASSQDPGLAGQETQYF. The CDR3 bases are TGCGCCAGCAGCCAAGATCCGGGACTAGCGGGACAAGAGACCCAGTACTTC.

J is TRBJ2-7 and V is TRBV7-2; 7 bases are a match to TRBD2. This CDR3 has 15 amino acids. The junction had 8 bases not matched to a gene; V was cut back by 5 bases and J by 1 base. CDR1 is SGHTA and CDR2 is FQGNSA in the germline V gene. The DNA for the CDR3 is TGTGCCAGCAGCCCGACGGGGGGAGGGTCCTACGAGCAGTACTTC. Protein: CASSPTGGGSYEQYF.

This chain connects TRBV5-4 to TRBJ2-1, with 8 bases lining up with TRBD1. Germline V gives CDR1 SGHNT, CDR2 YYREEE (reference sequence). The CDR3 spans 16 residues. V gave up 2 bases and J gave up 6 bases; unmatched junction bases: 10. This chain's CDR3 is CASSFFPRDRPNEQFF. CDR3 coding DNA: TGTGCCAGCAGCTTTTTTCCCCGGGACAGGCCCAATGAGCAGTTCTTC. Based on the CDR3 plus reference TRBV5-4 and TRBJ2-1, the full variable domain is ETGVTQSPTHLIKTRGQQVTLRCSSQSGHNTVSWYQQALGQGPQFIFQYYREEENGRGNFPPRFSGLQFPNYSSELNVNALELDDSALYLCASSFFPRDRPNEQFFGPGTRLTVL.

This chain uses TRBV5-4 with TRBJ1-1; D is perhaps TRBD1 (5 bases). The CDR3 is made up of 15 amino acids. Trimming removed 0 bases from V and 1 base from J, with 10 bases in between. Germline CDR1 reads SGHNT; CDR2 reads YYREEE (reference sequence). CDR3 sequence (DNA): TGTGCCAGCAGCTTGGAAGACAGTGGGAACACTGAAGCTTTCTTT. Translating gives CASSLEDSGNTEAFF.

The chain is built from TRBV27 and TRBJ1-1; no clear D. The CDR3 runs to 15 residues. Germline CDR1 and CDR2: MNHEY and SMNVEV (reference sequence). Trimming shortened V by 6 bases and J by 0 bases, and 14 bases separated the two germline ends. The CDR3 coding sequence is TGTGCCAGCAGGGATAGCGCGGGGTTGAACACTGAAGCTTTCTTT. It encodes CASRDSAGLNTEAFF.

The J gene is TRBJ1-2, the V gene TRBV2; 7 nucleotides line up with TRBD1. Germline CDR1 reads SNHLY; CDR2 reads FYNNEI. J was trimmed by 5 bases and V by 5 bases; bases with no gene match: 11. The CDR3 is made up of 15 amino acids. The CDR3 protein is CASSSRTGSIYGYTF. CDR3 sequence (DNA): TGTGCCAGCAGTTCCAGGACAGGTTCGATTTATGGCTACACCTTC.

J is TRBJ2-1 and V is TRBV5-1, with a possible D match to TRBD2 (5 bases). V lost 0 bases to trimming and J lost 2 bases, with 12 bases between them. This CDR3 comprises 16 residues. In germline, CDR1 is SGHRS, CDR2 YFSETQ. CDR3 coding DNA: TGCGCCAGCAGCTTGGAAGGCGGGTACGCCTACAATGAGCAGTTCTTC. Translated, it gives CASSLEGGYAYNEQFF.

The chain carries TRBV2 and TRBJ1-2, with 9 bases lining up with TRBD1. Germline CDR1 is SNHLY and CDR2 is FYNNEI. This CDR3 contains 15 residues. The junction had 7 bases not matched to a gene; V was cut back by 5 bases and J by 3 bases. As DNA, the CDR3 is TGTGCCAGCAGTACAACACAGGGGGCCGACTATGGCTACACCTTC. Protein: CASSTTQGADYGYTF.

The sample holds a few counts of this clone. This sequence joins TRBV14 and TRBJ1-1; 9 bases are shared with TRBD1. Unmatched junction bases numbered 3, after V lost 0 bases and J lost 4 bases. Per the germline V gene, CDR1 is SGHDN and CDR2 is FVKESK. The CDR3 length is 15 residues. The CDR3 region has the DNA TGTGCCAGCAGCCAAGACCGGACAGGGGTCACTGAAGCTTTCTTT. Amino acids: CASSQDRTGVTEAFF.

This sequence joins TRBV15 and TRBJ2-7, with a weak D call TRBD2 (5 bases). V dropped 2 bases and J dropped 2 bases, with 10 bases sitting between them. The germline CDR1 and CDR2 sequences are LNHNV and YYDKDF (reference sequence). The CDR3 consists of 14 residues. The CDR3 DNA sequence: TGTGCCACCAGCAGACTCCGAGGGACCTACGAGCAGTACTTC. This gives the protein CATSRLRGTYEQYF.

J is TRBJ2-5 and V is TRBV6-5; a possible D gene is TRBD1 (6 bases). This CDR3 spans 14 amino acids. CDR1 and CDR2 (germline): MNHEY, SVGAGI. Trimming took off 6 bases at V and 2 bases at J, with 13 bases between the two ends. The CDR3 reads CASSLPQGQETQYF. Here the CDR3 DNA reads TGTGCCAGCAGCCTCCCTCAGGGGCAAGAGACCCAGTACTTC.

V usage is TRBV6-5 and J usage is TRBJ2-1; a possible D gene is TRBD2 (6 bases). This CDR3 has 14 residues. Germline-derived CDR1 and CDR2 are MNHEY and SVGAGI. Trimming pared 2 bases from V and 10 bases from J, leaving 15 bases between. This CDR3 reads CASSYAGTRSEQFF. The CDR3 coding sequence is TGTGCCAGCAGTTACGCCGGGACTCGGAGCGAGCAGTTCTTC.

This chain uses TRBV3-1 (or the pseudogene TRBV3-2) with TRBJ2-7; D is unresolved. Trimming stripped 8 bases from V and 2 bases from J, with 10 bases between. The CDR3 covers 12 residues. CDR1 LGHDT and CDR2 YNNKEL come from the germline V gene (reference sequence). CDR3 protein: CASQSGAYEQYF. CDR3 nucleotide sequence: TGTGCCAGCCAATCTGGAGCCTACGAGCAGTACTTC.

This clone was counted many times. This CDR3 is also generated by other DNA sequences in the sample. CDR3 loop: CASSLGASGNTIYF. In nucleotides, the CDR3 is TGCGCCAGCAGCTTAGGGGCATCTGGAAACACCATATATTTT. The V and J genes are TRBV5-1 and TRBJ1-3; perhaps TRBD1 as D (5 bases). This CDR3 has 14 amino acids. Germline CDR1 SGHRS, CDR2 YFSETQ. Trimming took 2 bases from V and 1 from J, leaving 7 bases between them.

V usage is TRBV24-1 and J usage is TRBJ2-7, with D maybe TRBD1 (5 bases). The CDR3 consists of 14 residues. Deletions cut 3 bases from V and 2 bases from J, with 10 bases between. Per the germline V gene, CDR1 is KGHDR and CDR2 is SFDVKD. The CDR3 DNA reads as TGTGCCACCAGTGATCCGAAACAGGCCTACGAGCAGTACTTC. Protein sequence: CATSDPKQAYEQYF.

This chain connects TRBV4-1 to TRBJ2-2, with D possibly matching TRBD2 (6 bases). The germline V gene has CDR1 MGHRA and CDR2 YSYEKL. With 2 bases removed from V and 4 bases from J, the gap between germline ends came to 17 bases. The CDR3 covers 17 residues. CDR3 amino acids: CASSQRLGGEVTGELFF. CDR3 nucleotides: TGCGCCAGCAGCCAAAGGCTGGGGGGTGAGGTCACCGGGGAGCTGTTTTTT.

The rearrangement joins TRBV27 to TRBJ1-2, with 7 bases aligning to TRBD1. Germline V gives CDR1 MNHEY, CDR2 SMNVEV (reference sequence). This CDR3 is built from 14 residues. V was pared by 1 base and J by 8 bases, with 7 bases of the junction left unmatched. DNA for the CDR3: TGTGCCAGCAGTTTATGGAGGGGGCAGGGCGGCTACACCTTC. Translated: CASSLWRGQGGYTF.

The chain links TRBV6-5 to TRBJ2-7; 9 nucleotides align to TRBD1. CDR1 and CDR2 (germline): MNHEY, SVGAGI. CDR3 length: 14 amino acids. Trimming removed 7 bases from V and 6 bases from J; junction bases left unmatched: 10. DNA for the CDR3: TGTGCCAGCACTGCTCTGACAGGGGGTTTCGAGCAGTACTTC. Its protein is CASTALTGGFEQYF.

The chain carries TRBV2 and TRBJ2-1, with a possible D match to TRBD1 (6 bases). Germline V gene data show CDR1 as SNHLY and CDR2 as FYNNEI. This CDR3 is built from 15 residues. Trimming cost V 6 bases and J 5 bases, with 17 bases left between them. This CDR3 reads CASRTGHNLNNEQFF. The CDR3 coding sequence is TGTGCCAGCAGAACGGGACATAATTTAAACAATGAGCAGTTCTTC.

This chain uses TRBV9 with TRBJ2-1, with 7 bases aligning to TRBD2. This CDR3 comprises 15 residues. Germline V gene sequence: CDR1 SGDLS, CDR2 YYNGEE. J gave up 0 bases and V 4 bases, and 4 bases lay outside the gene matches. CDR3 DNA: TGTGCCAGCAGCACCGGGGGGTCCTCCTACAATGAGCAGTTCTTC. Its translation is CASSTGGSSYNEQFF.

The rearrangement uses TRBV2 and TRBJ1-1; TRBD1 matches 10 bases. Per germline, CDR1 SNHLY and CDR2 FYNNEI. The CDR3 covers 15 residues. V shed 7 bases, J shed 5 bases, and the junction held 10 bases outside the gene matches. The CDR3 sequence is CASTKTGGKGTEAFF. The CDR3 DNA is TGTGCCAGCACCAAGACAGGGGGCAAAGGGACTGAAGCTTTCTTT. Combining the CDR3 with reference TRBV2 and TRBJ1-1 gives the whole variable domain EPEVTQTPSHQVTQMGQEVILRCVPISNHLYFYWYRQILGQKVEFLVSFYNNEISEKSEIFDDQFSVERPDGSNFTLKIRSTKLEDSAMYFCASTKTGGKGTEAFFGQGTRLTVV.